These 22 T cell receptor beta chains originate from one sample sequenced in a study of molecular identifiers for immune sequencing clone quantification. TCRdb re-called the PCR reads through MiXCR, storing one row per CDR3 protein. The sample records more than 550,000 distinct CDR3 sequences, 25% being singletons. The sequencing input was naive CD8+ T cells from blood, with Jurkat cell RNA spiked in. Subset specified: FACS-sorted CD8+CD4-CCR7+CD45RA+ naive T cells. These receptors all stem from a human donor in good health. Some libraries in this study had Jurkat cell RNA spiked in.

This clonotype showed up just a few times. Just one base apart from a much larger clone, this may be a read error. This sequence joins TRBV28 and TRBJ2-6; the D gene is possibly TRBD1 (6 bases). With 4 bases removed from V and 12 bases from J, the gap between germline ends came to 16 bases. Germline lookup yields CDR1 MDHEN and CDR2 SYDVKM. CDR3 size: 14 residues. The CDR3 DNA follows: TGTGCCAGCAGTTACCGGGACAAGAGCAGCGTCCTGACTTTC. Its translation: CASSYRDKSSVLTF.

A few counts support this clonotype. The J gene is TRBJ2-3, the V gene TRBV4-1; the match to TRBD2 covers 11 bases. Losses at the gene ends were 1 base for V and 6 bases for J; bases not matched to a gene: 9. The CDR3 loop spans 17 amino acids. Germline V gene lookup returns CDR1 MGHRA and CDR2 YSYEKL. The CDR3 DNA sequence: TGCGCCAGCAGCCAAGTTCCTAGCGGGGGGAGGGGGGATACGCAGTATTTT. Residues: CASSQVPSGGRGDTQYF.

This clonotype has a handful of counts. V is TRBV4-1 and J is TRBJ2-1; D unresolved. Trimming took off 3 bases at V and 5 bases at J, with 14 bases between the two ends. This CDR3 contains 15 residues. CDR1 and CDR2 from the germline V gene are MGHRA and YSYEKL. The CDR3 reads CASSQSHAANNEQFF. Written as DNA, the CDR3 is TGCGCCAGCAGCCAGTCTCACGCGGCGAACAATGAGCAGTTCTTC.

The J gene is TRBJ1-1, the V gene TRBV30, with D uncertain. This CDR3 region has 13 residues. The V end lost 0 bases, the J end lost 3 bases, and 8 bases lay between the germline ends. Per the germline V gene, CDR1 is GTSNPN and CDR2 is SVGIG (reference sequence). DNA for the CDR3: TGTGCCTGGAGTGTACTCCCCCACACTGAAGCTTTCTTT. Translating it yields CAWSVLPHTEAFF.

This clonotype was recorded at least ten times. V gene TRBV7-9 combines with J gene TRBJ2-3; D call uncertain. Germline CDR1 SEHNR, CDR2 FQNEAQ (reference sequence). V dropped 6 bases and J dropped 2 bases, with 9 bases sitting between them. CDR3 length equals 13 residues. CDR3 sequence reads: CASSLSLTDTQYF. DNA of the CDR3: TGTGCCAGCAGTTTATCCCTCACAGATACGCAGTATTTT.

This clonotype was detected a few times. CDR3 sequence reads: CASSLTPQGYDTEAFF. The CDR3 nucleotides are TGTGCCAGCAGCCTAACACCGCAGGGGTACGACACTGAAGCTTTCTTT. The genes are TRBV7-9 and TRBJ1-1; perhaps TRBD1 as D (6 bases). The length of the CDR3 is 16 residues. Germline CDR1 and CDR2: SEHNR and FQNEAQ (reference sequence). Trimming cost V 5 bases and J 3 bases, with 19 bases left between them.

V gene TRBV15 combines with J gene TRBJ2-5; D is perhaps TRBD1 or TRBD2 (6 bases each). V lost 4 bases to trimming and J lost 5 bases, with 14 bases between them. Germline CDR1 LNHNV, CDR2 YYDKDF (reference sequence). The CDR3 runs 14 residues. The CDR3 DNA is TGTGCCACCAGCACCCTATCGGGGGCGGAGACCCAGTACTTC. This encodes CATSTLSGAETQYF.

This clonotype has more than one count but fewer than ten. This CDR3 reads CASSPMTSGIINTGELFF. Written as DNA, the CDR3 is TGCGCCAGCAGCCCGATGACTAGCGGGATTATCAACACCGGGGAGCTGTTTTTT. The V gene is TRBV5-1, the J gene TRBJ2-2; 11 bases map to TRBD2. V shed 4 bases, J shed 2 bases, and the junction held 10 bases outside the gene matches. The CDR3 sequence is 18 residues long. Per the germline V gene, CDR1 is SGHRS and CDR2 is YFSETQ.

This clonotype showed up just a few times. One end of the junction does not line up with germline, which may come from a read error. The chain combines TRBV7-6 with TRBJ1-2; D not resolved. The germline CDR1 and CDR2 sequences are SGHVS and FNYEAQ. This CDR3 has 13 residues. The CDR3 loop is CASSLGASSFPDF. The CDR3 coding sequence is TGTGCCAGCAGCTTAGGTGCCAGTTCGTTCCCCGACTTC.

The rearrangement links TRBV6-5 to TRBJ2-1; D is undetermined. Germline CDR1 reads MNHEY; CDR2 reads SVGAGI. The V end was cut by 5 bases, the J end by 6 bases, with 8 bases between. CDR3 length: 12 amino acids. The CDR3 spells CASSIWGNEQFF. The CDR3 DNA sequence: TGTGCCAGCAGTATCTGGGGCAATGAGCAGTTCTTC.

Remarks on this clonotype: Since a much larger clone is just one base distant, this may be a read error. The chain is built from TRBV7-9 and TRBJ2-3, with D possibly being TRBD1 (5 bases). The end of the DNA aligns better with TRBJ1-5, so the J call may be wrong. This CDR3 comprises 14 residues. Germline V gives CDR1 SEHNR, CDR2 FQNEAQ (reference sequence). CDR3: CASSLWGYADTQHF. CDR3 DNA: TGTGCCAGCAGCTTATGGGGGTATGCAGATACGCAGCATTTT.

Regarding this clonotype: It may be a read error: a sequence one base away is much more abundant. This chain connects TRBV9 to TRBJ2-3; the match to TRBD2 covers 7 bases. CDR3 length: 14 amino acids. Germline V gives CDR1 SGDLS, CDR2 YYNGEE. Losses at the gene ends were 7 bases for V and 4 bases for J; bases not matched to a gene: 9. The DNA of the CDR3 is TGTGCCAGCGGCGCGCTCGGACTAGCAGATACGCAGTATTTT. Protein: CASGALGLADTQYF.

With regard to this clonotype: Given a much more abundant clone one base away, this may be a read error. The CDR3 region is CARSLAQTGVHEQFF. The DNA of the CDR3 is TGTGCCCGCAGTTTAGCCCAAACAGGGGTTCATGAGCAGTTCTTC. The rearrangement links TRBV12-3 or TRBV12-4 to TRBJ2-1, with TRBD1 identical over 7 bases. The CDR3 has 15 residues.

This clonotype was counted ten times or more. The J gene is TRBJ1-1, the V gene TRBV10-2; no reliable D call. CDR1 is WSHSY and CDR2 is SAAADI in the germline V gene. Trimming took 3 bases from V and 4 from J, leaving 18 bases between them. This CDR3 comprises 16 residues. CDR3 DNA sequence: TGCGCCAGCAGTGATTCGCAGGTTGGAAGTAGCACTGAAGCTTTCTTT. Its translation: CASSDSQVGSSTEAFF.

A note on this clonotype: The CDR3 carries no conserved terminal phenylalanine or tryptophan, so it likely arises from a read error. In DNA, the CDR3 is TGTGCCAGCGGGGGCCCCTACGAGCAGTACTAC. This gives the protein CASGGPYEQYY. The V call is TRBV2, the J call TRBJ2-7, with D possibly TRBD1 on 6 matching bases. Germline CDR1 and CDR2: SNHLY and FYNNEI. The CDR3 is 11 amino acids. The germline V and J ends were trimmed by 8 bases and 2 bases, with 7 bases remaining between them.

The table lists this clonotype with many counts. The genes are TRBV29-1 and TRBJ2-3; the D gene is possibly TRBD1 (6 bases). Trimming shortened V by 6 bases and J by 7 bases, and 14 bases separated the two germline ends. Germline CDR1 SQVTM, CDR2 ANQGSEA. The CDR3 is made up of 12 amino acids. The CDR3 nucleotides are TGCAGCGTACCCAGGACAGACTATACGCAGTATTTT. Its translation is CSVPRTDYTQYF.

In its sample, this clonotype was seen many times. The CDR3 here is CASSPIQGSRLSTDTQYF. CDR3 sequence (DNA): TGTGCCAGCAGTCCAATACAGGGGTCCAGACTAAGCACAGATACGCAGTATTTT. The V gene is TRBV27, the J gene TRBJ2-3, with TRBD1 matching over 7 bases. The V and J ends lost 5 bases and 0 bases, in that order; junction bases with no gene match: 14. Germline loops: CDR1 MNHEY, CDR2 SMNVEV (reference sequence). The CDR3 length is 18 residues.

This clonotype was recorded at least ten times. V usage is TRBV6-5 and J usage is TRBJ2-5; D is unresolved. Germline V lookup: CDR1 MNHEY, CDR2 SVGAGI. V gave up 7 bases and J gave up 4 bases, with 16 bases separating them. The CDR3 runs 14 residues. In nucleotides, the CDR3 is TGTGCCAGCACCCCGTTTTCGGGTCTAGAGACCCAGTACTTC. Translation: CASTPFSGLETQYF.

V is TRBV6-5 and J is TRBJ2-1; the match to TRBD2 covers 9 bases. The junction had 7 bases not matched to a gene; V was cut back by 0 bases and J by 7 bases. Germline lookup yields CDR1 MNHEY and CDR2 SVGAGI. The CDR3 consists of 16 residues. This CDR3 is CASSYSGGRAVNEQFF. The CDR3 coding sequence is TGTGCCAGCAGTTACTCTGGCGGGAGGGCCGTAAATGAGCAGTTCTTC.

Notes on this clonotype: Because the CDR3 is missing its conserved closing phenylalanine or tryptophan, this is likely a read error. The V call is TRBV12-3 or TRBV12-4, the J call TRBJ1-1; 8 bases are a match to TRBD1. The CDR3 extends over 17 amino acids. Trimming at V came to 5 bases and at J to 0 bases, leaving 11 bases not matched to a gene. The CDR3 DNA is TGTGCCAGCAGTCTAGACAGGGGTAGTTCCATGAACACTGAAGCTTTCTCT. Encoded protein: CASSLDRGSSMNTEAFS.

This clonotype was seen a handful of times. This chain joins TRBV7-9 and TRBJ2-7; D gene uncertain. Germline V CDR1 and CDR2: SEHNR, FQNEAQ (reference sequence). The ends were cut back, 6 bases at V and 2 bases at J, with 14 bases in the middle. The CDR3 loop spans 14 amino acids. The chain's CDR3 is CASSRTASPYEQYF. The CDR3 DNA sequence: TGTGCCAGCAGTCGGACCGCCAGTCCCTACGAGCAGTACTTC.

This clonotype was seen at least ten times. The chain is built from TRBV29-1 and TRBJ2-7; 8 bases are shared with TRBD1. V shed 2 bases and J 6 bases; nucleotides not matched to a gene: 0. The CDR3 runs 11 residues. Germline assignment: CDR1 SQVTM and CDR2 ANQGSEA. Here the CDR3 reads CSVEQGAEQYF. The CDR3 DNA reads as TGCAGCGTTGAACAGGGGGCCGAGCAGTACTTC.